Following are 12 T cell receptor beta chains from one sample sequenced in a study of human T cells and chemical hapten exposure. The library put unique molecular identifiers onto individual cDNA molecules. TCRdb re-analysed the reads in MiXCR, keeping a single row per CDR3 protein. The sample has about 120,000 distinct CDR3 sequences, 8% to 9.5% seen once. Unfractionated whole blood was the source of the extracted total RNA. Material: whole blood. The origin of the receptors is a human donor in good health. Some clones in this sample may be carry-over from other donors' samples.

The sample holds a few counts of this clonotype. The CDR3 reads CASSLGGPPNTDTQYF. The CDR3 DNA sequence: TGTGCCAGCAGCTTAGGGGGACCACCCAACACAGATACGCAGTATTTT. The chain is built from TRBV3-1 and TRBJ2-3; D may be TRBD1 (6 bases). This CDR3 contains 16 residues. V lost 5 bases, J lost 2 bases, and 17 bases lay in between. The germline CDR1 and CDR2 sequences are LGHDT and YNNKEL (reference sequence).

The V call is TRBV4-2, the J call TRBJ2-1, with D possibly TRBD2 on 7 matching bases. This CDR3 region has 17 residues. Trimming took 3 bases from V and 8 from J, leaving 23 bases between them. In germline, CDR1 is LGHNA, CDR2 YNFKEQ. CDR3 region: CASSHDSAGASIDEQFF. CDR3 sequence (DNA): TGTGCCAGCAGCCATGACAGCGCGGGGGCTAGTATTGATGAGCAGTTCTTC.

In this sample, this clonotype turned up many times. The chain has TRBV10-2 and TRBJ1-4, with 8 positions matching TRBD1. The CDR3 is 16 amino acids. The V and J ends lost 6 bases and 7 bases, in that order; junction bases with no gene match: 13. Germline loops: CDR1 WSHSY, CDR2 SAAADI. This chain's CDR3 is CASREGGQGWGEKLFF. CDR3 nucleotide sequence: TGCGCCAGCAGAGAAGGCGGACAGGGATGGGGTGAAAAACTGTTTTTT.

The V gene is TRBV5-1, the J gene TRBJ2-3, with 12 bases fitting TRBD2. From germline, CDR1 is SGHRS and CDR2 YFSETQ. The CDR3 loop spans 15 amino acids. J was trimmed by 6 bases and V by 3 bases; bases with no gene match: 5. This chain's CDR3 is CASSSTTSGGDTQYF. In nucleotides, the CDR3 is TGCGCCAGCAGCTCGACGACTAGCGGGGGCGATACGCAGTATTTT.

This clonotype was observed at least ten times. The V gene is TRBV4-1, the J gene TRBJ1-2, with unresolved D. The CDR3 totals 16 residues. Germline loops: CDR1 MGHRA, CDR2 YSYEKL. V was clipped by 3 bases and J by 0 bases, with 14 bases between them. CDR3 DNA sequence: TGCGCCAGCAGCCATTCCTACGGCGGACCTAACTATGGCTACACCTTC. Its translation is CASSHSYGGPNYGYTF.

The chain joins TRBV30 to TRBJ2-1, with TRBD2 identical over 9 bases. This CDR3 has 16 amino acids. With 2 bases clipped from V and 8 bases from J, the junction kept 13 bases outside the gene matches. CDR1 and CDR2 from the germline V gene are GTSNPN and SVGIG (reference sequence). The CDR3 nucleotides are TGTGCCTGGAGTCGCATAGCGGGAGAGGGGATCGATGAGCAGTTCTTC. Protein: CAWSRIAGEGIDEQFF.

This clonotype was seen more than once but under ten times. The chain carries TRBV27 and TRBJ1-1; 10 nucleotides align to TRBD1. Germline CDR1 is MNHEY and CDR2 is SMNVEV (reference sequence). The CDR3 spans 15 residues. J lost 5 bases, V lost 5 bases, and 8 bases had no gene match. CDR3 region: CASSPSDRGRTEAFF. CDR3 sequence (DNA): TGTGCCAGCAGTCCATCAGACAGGGGGCGAACTGAAGCTTTCTTT.

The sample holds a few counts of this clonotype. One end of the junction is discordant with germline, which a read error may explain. In DNA, the CDR3 is TGTGTCAGCGGAGGCAGCCCCTACGAGCAGTACTTC. This translates into CVSGGSPYEQYF. The chain recombines TRBV6-9 with TRBJ2-7; a possible D gene is TRBD2 (5 bases). The CDR3 is 12 amino acids. In germline, CDR1 is MNHGY, CDR2 SVAAGI.

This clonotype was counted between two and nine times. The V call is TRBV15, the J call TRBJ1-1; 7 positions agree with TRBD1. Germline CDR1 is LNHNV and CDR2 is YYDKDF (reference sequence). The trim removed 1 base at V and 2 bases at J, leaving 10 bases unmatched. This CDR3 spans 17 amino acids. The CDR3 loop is CATSRGRGDRLNTEAFF. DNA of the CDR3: TGTGCCACCAGCAGAGGTAGGGGGGACAGACTAAACACTGAAGCTTTCTTT. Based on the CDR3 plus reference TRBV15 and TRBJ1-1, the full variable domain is DAMVIQNPRYQVTQFGKPVTLSCSQTLNHNVMYWYQQKSSQAPKLLFHYYDKDFNNEADTPDNFQSRRPNTSFCFLDIRSPGLGDTAMYLCATSRGRGDRLNTEAFFGQGTRLTVV.

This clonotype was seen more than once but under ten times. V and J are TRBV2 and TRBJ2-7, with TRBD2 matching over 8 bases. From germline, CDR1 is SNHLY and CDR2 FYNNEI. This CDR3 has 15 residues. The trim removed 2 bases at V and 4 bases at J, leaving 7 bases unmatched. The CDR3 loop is CASSERSSGLYEQYF. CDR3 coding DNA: TGTGCCAGCAGTGAACGTTCTAGCGGGCTGTACGAGCAGTACTTC.

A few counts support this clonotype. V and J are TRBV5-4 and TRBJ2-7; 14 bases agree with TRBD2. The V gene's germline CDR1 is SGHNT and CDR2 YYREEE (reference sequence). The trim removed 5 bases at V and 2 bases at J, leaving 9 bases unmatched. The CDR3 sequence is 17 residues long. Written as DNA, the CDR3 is TGTGCCAGCAGGCCCGGGACTAGCGGGAGTGAGGCCTACGAGCAGTACTTC. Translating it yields CASRPGTSGSEAYEQYF.

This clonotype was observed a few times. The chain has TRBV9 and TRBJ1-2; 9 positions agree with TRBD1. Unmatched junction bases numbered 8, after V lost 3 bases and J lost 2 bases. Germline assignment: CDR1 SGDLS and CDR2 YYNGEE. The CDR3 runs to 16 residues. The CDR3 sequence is CASSAFYTGGNYGYTF. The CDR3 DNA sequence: TGTGCCAGCAGCGCCTTCTATACAGGGGGCAACTATGGCTACACCTTC. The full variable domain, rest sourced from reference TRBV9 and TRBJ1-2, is DSGVTQTPKHLITATGQRVTLRCSPRSGDLSVYWYQQSLDQGLQFLIQYYNGEERAKGNILERFSAQQFPDLHSELNLSSLELGDSALYFCASSAFYTGGNYGYTFGSGTRLTVV.